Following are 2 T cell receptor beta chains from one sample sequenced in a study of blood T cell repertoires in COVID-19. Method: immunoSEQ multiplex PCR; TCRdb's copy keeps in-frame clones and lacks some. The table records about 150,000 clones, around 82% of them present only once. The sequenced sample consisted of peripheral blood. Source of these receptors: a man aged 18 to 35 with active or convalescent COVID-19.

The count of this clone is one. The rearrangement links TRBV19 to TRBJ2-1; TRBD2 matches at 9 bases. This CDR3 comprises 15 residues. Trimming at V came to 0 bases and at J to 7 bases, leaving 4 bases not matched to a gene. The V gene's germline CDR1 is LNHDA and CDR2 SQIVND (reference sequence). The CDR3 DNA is TGTGCCAGTAGTATAGACGGCGGGAGGGGGAATGAGCAGTTCTTC. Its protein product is CASSIDGGRGNEQFF.

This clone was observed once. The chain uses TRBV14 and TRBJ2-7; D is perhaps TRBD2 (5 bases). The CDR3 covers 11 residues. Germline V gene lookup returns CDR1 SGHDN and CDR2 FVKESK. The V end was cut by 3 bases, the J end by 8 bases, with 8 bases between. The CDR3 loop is CASSQGSKQYF. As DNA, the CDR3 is TGTGCCAGCAGCCAGGGGAGTAAGCAGTACTTC. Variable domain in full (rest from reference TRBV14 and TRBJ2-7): EAGVTQFPSHSVIEKGQTVTLRCDPISGHDNLYWYRRVMGKEIKFLLHFVKESKQDESGMPNNRFLAERTGGTYSTLKVQPAELEDSGVYFCASSQGSKQYFGPGTRLTVT.